Listed below are T cell receptor beta chains from one sample, sequenced in a study of blood T cell repertoires in COVID-19. Some clones are missing from TCRdb's copy, which holds only in-frame ones; the method was immunoSEQ multiplex PCR. The sample contains 150,000 to 200,000 clones, about 88% of which appear only once. Sequencing was carried out using peripheral blood. The receptors shown here come from a woman older than 75 with acute or convalescent COVID-19. Each CDR3 is given with its conserved first and last residue. The D gene is left open where the match is weak. Clone size is not always given. Where it is, it says once, few, many or a class for expanded clones.

TRBV4-1,NA,NA,TRBJ1-2,CASSQDSGTIYGYTF,TGCGCCAGCAGCCAAGATTCGGGGACAATCTATGGCTACACCTTC
TRBV5-4,NA,NA,TRBJ1-2,CASSVGARDYGYTF,TGTGCCAGCAGTGTGGGGGCTCGAGACTATGGCTACACCTTC
TRBV5-1,NA,TRBD2,TRBJ2-5,CASSLLGGVDGTQYF,TGCGCCAGCAGCTTGCTTGGGGGGGTTGATGGGACCCAGTACTTC
TRBV4-2,NA,NA,TRBJ2-3,CASSQRTGNVDADTQYF,TGTGCCAGCAGCCAACGGACCGGGAATGTTGATGCAGATACGCAGTATTTT
TRBV6-4,NA,TRBD1,TRBJ1-6,CASSVADRGQNSPLHF,TGTGCCAGCAGTGTTGCGGACAGGGGGCAGAATTCACCCCTCCACTTT
TRBV28,NA,NA,TRBJ2-1,CASSDYRDPDIF,TGTGCCAGCAGTGACTACAGGGATCCGGACATCTTC
TRBV19,NA,NA,TRBJ1-6,CASTPSTGENSPLHF,TGTGCCAGTACCCCTAGTACGGGGGAAAATTCACCCCTCCACTTT
TRBV19,NA,TRBD1,TRBJ1-1,CASSNGGVGQGFAFF,TGTGCCAGTAGTAACGGCGGTGTTGGACAGGGGTTCGCTTTCTTT
TRBV27,NA,TRBD1,TRBJ1-5,CASSLGQANQPQHF,TGTGCCAGCAGTTTAGGACAGGCCAATCAGCCCCAGCATTTT
TRBV2,NA,TRBD1,TRBJ1-4,CASKYSGTGLEKLFF,TGTGCCAGCAAGTATTCCGGGACAGGTCTCGAAAAACTGTTTTTT
TRBV19,NA,NA,TRBJ2-1,CASSRTSGEVYNEQFF,TGTGCCAGTAGTAGAACGTCGGGAGAGGTATACAATGAGCAGTTCTTC
TRBV24-1,NA,TRBD1,TRBJ2-1,CATSDSRTGGTYNEQFF,TGTGCCACCAGTGATTCCCGGACAGGGGGTACCTACAATGAGCAGTTCTTC
TRBV4-1,once,NA,TRBJ2-7,CASSQDAQRGYSYEQYF,TGCGCCAGCAGCCAAGATGCCCAAAGGGGATACTCCTACGAGCAGTACTTC
TRBV27,NA,NA,TRBJ2-7,CASRGMSSYEQYF,TGTGCCAGCCGGGGGATGAGCTCCTACGAGCAGTACTTC
TRBV4-1,once,NA,TRBJ2-7,CASSQVLLGGIGYEQYF,TGCGCCAGCAGCCAAGTGCTTTTGGGGGGTATAGGCTACGAGCAGTACTTC
TRBV10-3,once,NA,TRBJ2-1,CATSWGDNEQFF,TGTGCCACAAGTTGGGGGGACAATGAGCAGTTCTTC
TRBV27,NA,NA,TRBJ2-2,CASSFTGDTGELFF,TGTGCCAGCAGTTTCACAGGAGACACCGGGGAGCTGTTTTTT
TRBV2,NA,NA,TRBJ1-5,CASSLSGFSNQPQHF,TGTGCCAGCAGTTTGTCGGGGTTCAGCAATCAGCCCCAGCATTTT
TRBV6-5,NA,TRBD1,TRBJ1-5,CASSSGQGVQPQHF,TGTGCCAGCAGTTCCGGACAGGGGGTTCAGCCCCAGCATTTT
TRBV9,NA,TRBD1,TRBJ1-1,CASSVAYGTENTEAFF,TGTGCCAGCAGCGTAGCTTACGGGACAGAGAACACTGAAGCTTTCTTT
TRBV10-3,NA,NA,TRBJ1-1,CAISRELNTEAFF,TGTGCCATCAGTAGAGAGTTGAACACTGAAGCTTTCTTT
TRBV4-2,NA,NA,TRBJ2-3,CASSQDGTRATDTQYF,TGTGCCAGCAGCCAAGACGGGACACGAGCCACAGATACGCAGTATTTT
TRBV11-3,NA,NA,TRBJ2-3,CASSLSRPGADTQYF,TGTGCCAGCAGCTTAAGTCGGCCAGGGGCAGATACGCAGTATTTT
TRBV6-5,few,TRBD1,TRBJ1-2,CASSYPGQGGGYTF,TGTGCCAGCAGTTACCCGGGACAGGGAGGAGGCTACACCTTC
TRBV27,few,TRBD1,TRBJ2-3,CASRTGAGTDTQYF,TGTGCCAGCAGGACAGGGGCTGGGACAGATACGCAGTATTTT
TRBV5-1,NA,NA,TRBJ2-1,CASSLGAHSYNEQFF,TGCGCCAGCAGCCTGGGAGCGCACTCCTACAATGAGCAGTTCTTC
TRBV7-3,once,TRBD1,TRBJ2-2,CASSLAVDRGFGELFF,TGTGCCAGCAGCTTAGCCGTCGACAGGGGTTTCGGGGAGCTGTTTTTT
TRBV6-5,NA,NA,TRBJ1-3,CASSYGASPIGNTIYF,TGTGCCAGCAGTTACGGGGCCAGCCCAATAGGGAACACCATATATTTT
TRBV29-1,NA,TRBD1,TRBJ2-5,CSGGDRAPPETQYF,TGCAGCGGCGGGGACAGGGCCCCTCCCGAGACCCAGTACTTC
TRBV28,once,TRBD2,TRBJ2-7,CASKGTSGYSYEQYF,TGTGCCAGCAAAGGGACTAGCGGGTATTCCTACGAGCAGTACTTC
TRBV9,once,NA,TRBJ1-4,CASHPYPKLFF,TGTGCCAGCCATCCCTATCCAAAACTGTTTTTT
TRBV5-4,NA,NA,TRBJ1-2,CASSLLRGDGYTF,TGTGCCAGCAGCTTGTTGCGGGGAGATGGCTACACCTTC
TRBV7-2,once,NA,TRBJ2-7,CASSPDSIPREQYF,TGTGCCAGCAGCCCTGACAGCATCCCTAGGGAGCAGTACTTC